This TCR beta chain was sequenced for a study of shared clonotypes between healthy human individuals. Study-level findings and limits: The donor pool, a small one, limited the genetic and exposure-history diversity represented. Sequencing depth was a factor that was expected to affect clonotype sharing among donors.

Germline assignment: CDR1 ENHRY and CDR2 SYGVKD. V shed 10 bases and J 3 bases; nucleotides not matched to a gene: 19. There are 17 residues in the CDR3. Worth noting for this clone: Its antigen is unknown.

Several immunoSEQ plates held equal portions of the genomic DNA taken from each subset. Repertoires were generated with immunoSEQ multiplex PCR, while TCRdb's copy carries only in-frame clones and drops some. The data contain 1.4 million or so clones, approximately 98.5% of them seen just once; the ten biggest clones take up 0.3% to 0.45%. The rearrangement joins TRBV10-3 to TRBJ2-7, with 9 bases matching TRBD1. The receptor comes from a man under 40 in good health. Specimen: naive CD4+ T cells sorted from blood. Noted subset: CD45RA+ positively selected. CDR3 loop: CASIPGQGLGSVYEQYF. Here the CDR3 DNA reads TGTGCCAGCATTCCGGGACAGGGATTGGGGTCGGTCTACGAGCAGTACTTC.